This T cell receptor (beta chain) was sequenced for a study of early T cells in non-severe SARS-CoV-2 infection. MiXCR, applied by TCRdb to the 5' RACE reads, yields one record per CDR3 protein. The sample carries roughly 71,000 distinct CDR3 sequences, roughly an eighth recorded once. The CDR3 has 14 residues. V was pared by 6 bases and J by 6 bases, with 18 bases between. Germline V gene data show CDR1 as DFQATT and CDR2 as SNEGSKA (reference sequence). The V call is TRBV20-1, the J call TRBJ2-1, with a tentative D call TRBD2 (5 bases). The clonotype comes from an adult who was a healthcare worker with PCR-confirmed SARS-CoV-2 infection or an uninfected control (not recorded which). The sequencing sample was made of whole blood. CDR3 protein: CSAETRKDFNEQFF. The CDR3, as DNA: TGCAGTGCCGAAACTAGGAAGGACTTCAATGAGCAGTTCTTC.